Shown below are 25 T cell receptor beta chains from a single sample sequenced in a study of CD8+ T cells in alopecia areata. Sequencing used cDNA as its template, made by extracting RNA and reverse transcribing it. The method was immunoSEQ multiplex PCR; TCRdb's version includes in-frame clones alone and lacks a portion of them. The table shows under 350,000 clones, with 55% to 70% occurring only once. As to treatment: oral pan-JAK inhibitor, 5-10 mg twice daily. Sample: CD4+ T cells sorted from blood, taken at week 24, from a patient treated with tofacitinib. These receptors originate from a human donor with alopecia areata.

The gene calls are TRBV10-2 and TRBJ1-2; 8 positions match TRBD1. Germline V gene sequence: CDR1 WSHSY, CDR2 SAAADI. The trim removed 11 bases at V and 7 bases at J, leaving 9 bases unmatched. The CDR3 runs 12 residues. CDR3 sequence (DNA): TGCGCCTCCCGGGGACAGGAGGTTGGCTACACCTTC. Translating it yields CASRGQEVGYTF.

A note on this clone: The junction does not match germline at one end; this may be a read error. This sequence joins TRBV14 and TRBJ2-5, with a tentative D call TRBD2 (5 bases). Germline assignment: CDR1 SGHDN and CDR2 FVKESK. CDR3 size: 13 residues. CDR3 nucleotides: TGTGCCAGCAGCCAAGAAGTAGGACCCACTAGGAACTTC. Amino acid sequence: CASSQEVGPTRNF.

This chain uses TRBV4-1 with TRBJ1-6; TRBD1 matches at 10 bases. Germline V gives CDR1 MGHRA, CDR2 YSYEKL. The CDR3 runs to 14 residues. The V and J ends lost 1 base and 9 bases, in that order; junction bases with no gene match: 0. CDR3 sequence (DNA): TGCGCCAGCAGCCAAGGGACAGGGGGTTCACCCCTCCACTTT. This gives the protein CASSQGTGGSPLHF.

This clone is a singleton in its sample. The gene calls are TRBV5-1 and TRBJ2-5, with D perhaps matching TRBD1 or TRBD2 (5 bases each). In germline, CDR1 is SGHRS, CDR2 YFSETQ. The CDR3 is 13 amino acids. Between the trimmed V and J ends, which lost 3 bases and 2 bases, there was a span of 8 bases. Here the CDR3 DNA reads TGCGCCAGCAGCTGGGACGGACAAGAGACCCAGTACTTC. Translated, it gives CASSWDGQETQYF.

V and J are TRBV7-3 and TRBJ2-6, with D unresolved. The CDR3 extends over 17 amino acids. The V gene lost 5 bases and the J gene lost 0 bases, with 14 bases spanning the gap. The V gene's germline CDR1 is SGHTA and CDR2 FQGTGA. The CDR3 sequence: CASSTMIRRSGANVLTF. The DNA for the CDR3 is TGTGCCAGCAGCACCATGATCCGCCGCTCTGGGGCCAACGTCCTGACTTTC.

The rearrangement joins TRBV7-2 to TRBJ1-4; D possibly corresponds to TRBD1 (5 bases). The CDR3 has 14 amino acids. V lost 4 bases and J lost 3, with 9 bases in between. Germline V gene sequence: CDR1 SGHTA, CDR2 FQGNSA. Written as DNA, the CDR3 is TGTGCCAGCAGCTACACAGGCCCTAATGAAAAACTGTTTTTT. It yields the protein CASSYTGPNEKLFF.

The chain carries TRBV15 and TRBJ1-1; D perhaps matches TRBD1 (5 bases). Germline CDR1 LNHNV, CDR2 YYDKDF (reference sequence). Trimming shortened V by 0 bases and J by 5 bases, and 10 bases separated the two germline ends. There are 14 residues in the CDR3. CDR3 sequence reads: CATSRDQAGTEAFF. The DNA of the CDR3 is TGTGCCACCAGCAGAGATCAGGCAGGGACTGAAGCTTTCTTT.

The CDR3 DNA follows: TGCAGCGTTGAGGCAGGGCCCAACATTCAGTACTTC. This sequence encodes CSVEAGPNIQYF. The chain couples TRBV29-1 to TRBJ2-4; D is possibly TRBD1 (5 bases). CDR3 size: 12 residues. Trimming pared 3 bases from V and 7 bases from J, leaving 10 bases between. Germline CDR1 SQVTM, CDR2 ANQGSEA.

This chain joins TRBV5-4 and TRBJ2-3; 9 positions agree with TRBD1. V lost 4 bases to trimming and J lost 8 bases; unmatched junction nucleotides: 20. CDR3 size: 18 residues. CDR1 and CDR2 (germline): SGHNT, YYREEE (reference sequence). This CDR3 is CASSEGQGDLIAGGTQYF. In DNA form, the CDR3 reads TGTGCCAGCAGCGAGGGACAGGGTGATCTAATAGCCGGGGGTACGCAGTATTTT.

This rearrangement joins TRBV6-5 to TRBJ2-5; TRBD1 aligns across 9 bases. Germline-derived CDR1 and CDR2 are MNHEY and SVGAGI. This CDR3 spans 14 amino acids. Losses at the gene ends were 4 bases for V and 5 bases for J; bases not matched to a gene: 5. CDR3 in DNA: TGTGCCAGCAGTTGGACAGGGGCGACGGAGACCCAGTACTTC. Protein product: CASSWTGATETQYF.

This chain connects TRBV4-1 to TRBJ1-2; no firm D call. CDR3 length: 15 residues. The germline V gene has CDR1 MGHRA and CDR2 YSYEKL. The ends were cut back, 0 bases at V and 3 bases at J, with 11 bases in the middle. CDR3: CASSQEAQLYYGYTF. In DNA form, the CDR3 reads TGCGCCAGCAGCCAAGAAGCACAGCTCTACTATGGCTACACCTTC.

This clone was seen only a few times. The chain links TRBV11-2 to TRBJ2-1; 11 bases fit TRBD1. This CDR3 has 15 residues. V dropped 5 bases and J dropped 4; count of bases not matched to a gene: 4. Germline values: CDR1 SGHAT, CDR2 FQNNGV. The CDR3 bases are TGTGCCAGCAGCCCGGACAGGGGGCAGTACAATGAGCAGTTCTTC. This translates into CASSPDRGQYNEQFF. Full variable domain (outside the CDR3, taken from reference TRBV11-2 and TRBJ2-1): EAGVAQSPRYKIIEKRQSVAFWCNPISGHATLYWYQQILGQGPKLLIQFQNNGVVDDSQLPKDRFSAERLKGVDSTLKIQPAKLEDSAVYLCASSPDRGQYNEQFFGPGTRLTVL.

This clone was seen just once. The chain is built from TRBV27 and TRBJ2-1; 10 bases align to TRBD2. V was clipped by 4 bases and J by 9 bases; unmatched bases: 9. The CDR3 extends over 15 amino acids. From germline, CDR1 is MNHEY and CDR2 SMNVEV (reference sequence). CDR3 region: CASSSRTSGVLEQFF. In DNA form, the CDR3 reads TGTGCCAGCAGTTCCCGGACTAGCGGCGTACTTGAGCAGTTCTTC.

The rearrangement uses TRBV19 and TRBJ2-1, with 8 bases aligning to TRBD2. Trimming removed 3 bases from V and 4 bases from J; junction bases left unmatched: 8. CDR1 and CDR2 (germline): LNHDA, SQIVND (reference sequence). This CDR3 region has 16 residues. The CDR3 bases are TGTGCCAGTAGTATCCGAGGACTAGCCGCTTACAATGAGCAGTTCTTC. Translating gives CASSIRGLAAYNEQFF. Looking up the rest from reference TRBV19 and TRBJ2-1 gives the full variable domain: DGGITQSPKYLFRKEGQNVTLSCEQNLNHDAMYWYRQDPGQGLRLIYYSQIVNDFQKGDIAEGYSVSREKKESFPLTVTSAQKNPTAFYLCASSIRGLAAYNEQFFGPGTRLTVL.

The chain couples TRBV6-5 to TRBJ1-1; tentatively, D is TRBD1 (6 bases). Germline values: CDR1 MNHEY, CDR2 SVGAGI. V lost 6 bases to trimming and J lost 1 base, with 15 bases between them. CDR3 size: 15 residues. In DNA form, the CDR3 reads TGTGCCAGCAGAACGATCACAGGGAGGAACACTGAAGCTTTCTTT. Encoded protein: CASRTITGRNTEAFF.

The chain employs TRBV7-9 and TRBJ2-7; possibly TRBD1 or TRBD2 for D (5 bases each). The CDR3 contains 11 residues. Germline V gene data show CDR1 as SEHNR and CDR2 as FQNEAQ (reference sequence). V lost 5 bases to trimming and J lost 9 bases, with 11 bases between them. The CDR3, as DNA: TGTGCCAGCAGCCCCGACGGGGCGCAGTACTTC. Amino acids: CASSPDGAQYF.

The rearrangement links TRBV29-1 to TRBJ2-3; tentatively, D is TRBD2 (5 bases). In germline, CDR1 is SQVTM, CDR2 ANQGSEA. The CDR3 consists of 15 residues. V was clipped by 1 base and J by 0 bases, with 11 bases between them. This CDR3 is CSVEGWGASTDTQYF. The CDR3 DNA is TGCAGCGTTGAAGGGTGGGGAGCTAGCACAGATACGCAGTATTTT.

For the CDR3, the DNA is TGCGCCAGCAGCTTGGTTCCGACAGGGAGTAAGAATGAGCAGTTCTTC. Residues: CASSLVPTGSKNEQFF. This chain connects TRBV5-1 to TRBJ2-1; 7 nucleotides agree with TRBD1. This CDR3 is 16 amino acids long. Germline assignment: CDR1 SGHRS and CDR2 YFSETQ. V lost 0 bases to trimming and J lost 7 bases; unmatched junction nucleotides: 10.

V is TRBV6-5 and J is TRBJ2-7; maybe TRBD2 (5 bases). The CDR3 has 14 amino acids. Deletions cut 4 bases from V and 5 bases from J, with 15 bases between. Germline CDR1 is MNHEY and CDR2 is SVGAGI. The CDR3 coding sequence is TGTGCCAGCAGTTCCACTCTCGAGGGCCACGAGCAGTACTTC. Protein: CASSSTLEGHEQYF.

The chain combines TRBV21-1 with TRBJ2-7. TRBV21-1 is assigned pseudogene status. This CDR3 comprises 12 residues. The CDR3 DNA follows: TGTGCCAGCCTTTTTCCCAAATACGAGCAGTACTTC. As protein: CASLFPKYEQYF.

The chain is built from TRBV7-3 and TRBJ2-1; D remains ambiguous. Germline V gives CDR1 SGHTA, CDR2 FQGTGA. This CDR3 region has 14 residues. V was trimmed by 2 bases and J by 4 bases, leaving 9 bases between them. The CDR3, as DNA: TGTGCCAGCAGCTTAGCCGACGGGTACAATGAGCAGTTCTTC. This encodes CASSLADGYNEQFF.

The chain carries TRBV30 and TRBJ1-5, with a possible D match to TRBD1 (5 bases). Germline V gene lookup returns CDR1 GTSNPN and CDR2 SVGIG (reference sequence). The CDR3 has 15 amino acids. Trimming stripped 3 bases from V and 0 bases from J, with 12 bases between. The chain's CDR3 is CAWSLGGDSNQPQHF. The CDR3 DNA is TGTGCCTGGAGCCTTGGGGGGGATAGCAATCAGCCCCAGCATTTT.

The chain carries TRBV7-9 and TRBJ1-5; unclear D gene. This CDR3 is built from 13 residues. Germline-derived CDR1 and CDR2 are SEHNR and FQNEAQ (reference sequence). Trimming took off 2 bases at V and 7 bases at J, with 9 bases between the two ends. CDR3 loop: CASSLRGKQPQHF. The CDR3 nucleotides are TGTGCCAGCAGCTTAAGAGGGAAGCAGCCCCAGCATTTT.

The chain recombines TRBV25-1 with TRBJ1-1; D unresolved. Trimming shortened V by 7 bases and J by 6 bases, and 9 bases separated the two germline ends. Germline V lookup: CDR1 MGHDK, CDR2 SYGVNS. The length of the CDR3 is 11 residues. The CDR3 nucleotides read TGTGCCAGCATCGGACGGTCTGAAGCTTTCTTT. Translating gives CASIGRSEAFF.

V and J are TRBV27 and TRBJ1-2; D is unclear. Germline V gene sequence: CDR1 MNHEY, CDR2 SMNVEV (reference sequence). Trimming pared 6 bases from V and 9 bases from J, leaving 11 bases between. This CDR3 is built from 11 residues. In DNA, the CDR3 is TGTGCCAGCAGAAGGGAAAAGCGCTACACCTTC. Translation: CASRREKRYTF.